This passage covers 7 T cell receptor beta chains from one sample sequenced in a study of cytomegalovirus exposure and HLA in healthy donors. Repertoires were generated with immunoSEQ multiplex PCR, while TCRdb's copy carries only in-frame clones and drops some. The profile shows more than 70,000 clones, 90% to 97% of them singletons. Sequenced input: PBMCs. All receptors come from a young man in good health and CMV-seropositive.

The rearrangement links TRBV6-5 to TRBJ1-1; D is unresolved. The V gene's germline CDR1 is MNHEY and CDR2 SVGAGI. Trimming removed 5 bases at V and 8 bases at J, with 15 bases between. This CDR3 spans 13 amino acids. The DNA of the CDR3 is TGTGCCAGCAGTCAGGATCACACTGAGGAAGCTTTCTTT. Translation: CASSQDHTEEAFF.

J is TRBJ1-1 and V is TRBV19; D is uncertain. CDR1 is LNHDA and CDR2 is SQIVND in the germline V gene (reference sequence). The V gene lost 7 bases and the J gene lost 0 bases, with 15 bases spanning the gap. The CDR3 is made up of 15 amino acids. CDR3 sequence (DNA): TGTGCCAGTAAAAGAGGCGGAAGATTGAACACTGAAGCTTTCTTT. Translated: CASKRGGRLNTEAFF.

The rearrangement joins TRBV5-8 to TRBJ2-3; 7 bases line up with TRBD1. CDR3 length: 15 residues. From germline, CDR1 is SGHTS and CDR2 YDEGEE. J was trimmed by 1 base and V by 5 bases; bases with no gene match: 7. CDR3 nucleotides: TGTGCCAGCAGGCCGAAGGGGGCTCGCACAGATACGCAGTATTTT. Translating gives CASRPKGARTDTQYF.

The rearrangement uses TRBV5-1 and TRBJ2-7, with D perhaps matching TRBD1 (5 bases). V lost 0 bases and J lost 0, with 13 bases in between. This CDR3 region has 16 residues. Germline CDR1 reads SGHRS; CDR2 reads YFSETQ. The CDR3 DNA is TGCGCCAGCAGCTTGGAGCCGACAGTGAGCTCCTACGAGCAGTACTTC. The encoded protein is CASSLEPTVSSYEQYF. Full variable domain (remainder filled in from reference TRBV5-1 and TRBJ2-7): KAGVTQTPRYLIKTRGQQVTLSCSPISGHRSVSWYQQTPGQGLQFLFEYFSETQRNKGNFPGRFSGRQFSNSRSEMNVSTLELGDSALYLCASSLEPTVSSYEQYFGPGTRLTVT.

The DNA for the CDR3 is TGTGCCAGCAGCTCCGGGATGGGTGAAGCTTTCTTT. Its translation: CASSSGMGEAFF. The J gene is TRBJ1-1, the V gene TRBV7-6; the D is unclear. This CDR3 region has 12 residues. Germline V CDR1 and CDR2: SGHVS, FNYEAQ. V was cut by 4 bases and J by 7 bases, with 10 bases left in between.

The CDR3 nucleotides read TGTGCCAGCAGCTTGGCCCGCGGCAGGGGCGCAGGAAACACCATATATTTT. Its protein product is CASSLARGRGAGNTIYF. V is TRBV5-5 and J is TRBJ1-3, with a tentative D call TRBD1 (6 bases). The CDR3 totals 17 residues. V was shortened by 0 bases and J by 4 bases, with 17 bases between the two germline ends. The germline V gene encodes CDR1 SGHKS and CDR2 YYEKEE (reference sequence).

The chain links TRBV20-1 to TRBJ1-1, with D uncertain. Trimming cost V 3 bases and J 1 base, with 3 bases left between them. The CDR3 spans 11 residues. From germline, CDR1 is DFQATT and CDR2 SNEGSKA (reference sequence). CDR3 loop: CSASQNTEAFF. For the CDR3, the DNA is TGCAGTGCTAGTCAGAACACTGAAGCTTTCTTT.